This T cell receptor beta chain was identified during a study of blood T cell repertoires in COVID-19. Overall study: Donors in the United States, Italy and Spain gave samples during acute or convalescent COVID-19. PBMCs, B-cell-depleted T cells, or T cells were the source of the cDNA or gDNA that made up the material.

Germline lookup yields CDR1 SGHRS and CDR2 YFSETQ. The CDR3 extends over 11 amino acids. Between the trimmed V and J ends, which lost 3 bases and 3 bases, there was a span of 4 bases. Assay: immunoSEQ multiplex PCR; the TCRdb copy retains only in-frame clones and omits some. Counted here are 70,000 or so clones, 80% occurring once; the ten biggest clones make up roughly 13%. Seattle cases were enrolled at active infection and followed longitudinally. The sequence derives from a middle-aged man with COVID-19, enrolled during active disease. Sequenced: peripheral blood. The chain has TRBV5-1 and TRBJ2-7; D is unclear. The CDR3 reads CASSSYYEQYF. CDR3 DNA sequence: TGCGCCAGCAGCTCCTACTACGAGCAGTACTTC.